The present TCR beta chain was sequenced within a study of siplizumab effects on memory and regulatory T cells. Assay: immunoSEQ multiplex PCR; the TCRdb copy retains only in-frame clones and omits some. The table shows about 46,000 clones, with 85% to 95% occurring only once. The V and J ends lost 6 bases and 3 bases respectively, with 11 bases between them. Germline V gene lookup returns CDR1 MNHEY and CDR2 SMNVEV (reference sequence). The CDR3 totals 13 residues. Sequenced: CD8+ T cells sorted from blood. The clonotype comes from a human donor in good health. The V gene is TRBV27, the J gene TRBJ1-2, with D unclear. Here the CDR3 DNA reads TGTGCCAGCAGCCAAGGAGCTCACTATGGCTACACCTTC. As protein: CASSQGAHYGYTF.